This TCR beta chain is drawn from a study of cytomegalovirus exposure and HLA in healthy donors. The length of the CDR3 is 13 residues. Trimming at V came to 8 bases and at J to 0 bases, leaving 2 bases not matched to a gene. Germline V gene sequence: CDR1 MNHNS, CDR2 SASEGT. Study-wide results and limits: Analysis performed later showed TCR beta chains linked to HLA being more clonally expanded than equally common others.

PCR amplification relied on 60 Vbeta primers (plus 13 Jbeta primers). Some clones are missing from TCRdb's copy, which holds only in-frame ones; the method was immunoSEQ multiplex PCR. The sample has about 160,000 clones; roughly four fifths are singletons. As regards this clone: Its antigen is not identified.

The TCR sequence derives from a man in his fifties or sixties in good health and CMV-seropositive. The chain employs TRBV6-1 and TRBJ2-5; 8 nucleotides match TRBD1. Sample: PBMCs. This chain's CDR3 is CASDRGNQETQYF. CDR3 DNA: TGTGCCAGCGACAGGGGCAACCAAGAGACCCAGTACTTC.